This T cell receptor (beta chain) was recorded in a study of CD8 T cells in ankylosing spondylitis (dated by TCRdb to about 2017). Turning to the overall study: To find TCR variants linked to disease, the study profiled T cell receptor beta repertoires in ankylosing spondylitis patients and healthy donors. The full study cohort comprised 20 to 30 ankylosing spondylitis patients and approximately 100 healthy donors. Samples of peripheral blood were taken, and for ankylosing spondylitis patients, synovial fluid was collected as well. What the study reported, not specific to this receptor: Some motif variants were previously reported in synovial fluid and blood of reactive arthritis patients, suggesting common disease-initiation mechanisms. Blood from ankylosing spondylitis patients appeared to be characterized by a TCR beta motif made up of seven or eight highly homologous amino acid variants. A CD8+ phenotype was shown by the disease-linked clones, which were found at relatively low frequencies in peripheral blood. The disease-linked clones were reported to be significantly enriched in matched synovial fluid samples from ankylosing spondylitis patients.

This clonotype was seen a handful of times. Its antigen target is currently unknown. No per-base quality is available; no much larger clone lies one base away. Per the germline V gene (reference sequence), SEHNR is the CDR1 and FQNEAQ is the CDR2. From its cysteine to its phenylalanine, the CDR3 spans 16 amino acids. CDR3 DNA only is kept here, 48 bases in frame from base 1. The V end gives up 5 bases and the J end 5 bases, leaving 10 bases in the junction not matched to a gene. TCRdb lists the instrument as Illumina HiSeq 2500. TCR beta libraries were prepared by quantitative 5'-RACE with molecular barcodes. The authors' analysis ran thus. A new computational method based on a probabilistic model of VDJ rearrangement was used to identify disease-linked TCR variants. Using fastp at Q25 and MiXCR, TCRdb reprocessed the public reads and kept productive beta chains. Records with the same CDR3 protein are collapsed into one entry carrying the most frequent genes and DNA. These V and J calls rely on TCRdb rather than the paper's analysis. For this sample there are 250,000 to 400,000 distinct CDR3 sequences; 9.5% to 13% appear just once. In total, the top ten clones hold more than 7% of the sample.

Source material: blood, either unsorted or a sorted T cell fraction (not recorded which). The TCR originated in a female donor with ankylosing spondylitis or in good health (not recorded which). The rearrangement combines TRBV7-9 with TRBJ2-7; TRBD2 lines up with 12 middle nucleotides. Here the CDR3 is given as CASSLSTSGSLHEQYF. The DNA sequence is given as TGTGCCAGCAGCCTTTCGACTAGCGGGAGTTTACACGAGCAGTACTTC.